This T cell receptor beta chain was identified in a study of T cell changes during pregnancy in multiple sclerosis. The germline V and J ends were trimmed by 4 bases and 7 bases, with 13 bases remaining between them. Germline V gene lookup returns CDR1 MNHNS and CDR2 SASEGT. This CDR3 region has 14 residues. Repertoires were generated with immunoSEQ multiplex PCR, while TCRdb's copy carries only in-frame clones and drops some. The sample records roughly 100,000 clones, around 91% being singletons. The input for sequencing was peripheral blood, taken after pregnancy. The chain uses TRBV6-1 and TRBJ2-2; maybe TRBD2 (6 bases). This clonotype originated in a female donor with multiple sclerosis, enrolled in a pregnancy study. CDR3 amino acids: CASSGSGLYGELFF. The DNA for the CDR3 is TGTGCCAGCAGTGGCTCGGGACTGTACGGGGAGCTGTTTTTT.